This TCR beta chain is from a study of spatial heterogeneity in lung cancer. Study-level background: Correlation of TCR transcript counts in tumor regions with a T cell module score from matched bulk RNA-seq was strong. Findings of the study overall: Approximate estimated coverage of tumor T cells amounted to approximately 7.6% for alpha and 11% to 15% for beta chains. Tumoral mutation counts were tracked by counts of expanded intratumoral alpha and beta TCRs.

CDR3 size: 14 residues. Trimming pared 4 bases from V and 2 bases from J, leaving 11 bases between. TCRdb re-derived calls from the 5' RACE reads in MiXCR, one entry per CDR3 protein. Seen here are some 3,500 distinct CDR3 sequences, just over 5% observed once, and the top ten hold 25% to 40%. This clonotype is categorized as medium-sized. The antigen is undetermined. With the library built for alpha chains, this beta chain is off target and its frequency is not meaningful. Stated time point: sample taken at primary tumor resection. Sequencing covered unsorted whole RNA taken from tumor, nontumor lung or frozen PBMC.

The clonotype originates from a female donor with early-stage non-small cell lung cancer. This material consisted of lung tumor tissue, taken at surgery. V usage is TRBV12-3 or TRBV12-4 and J usage is TRBJ1-2; D remains unclear. DNA of the CDR3: TGTGCCAGCAGTTCCGAAACTCGAAACTATGGCTACACCTTC. Translation gives CASSSETRNYGYTF.